These 24 T cell receptor beta chains were sequenced from one sample in a study of blood T cell repertoires in COVID-19. TCRdb keeps only in-frame clones here, not all; method: immunoSEQ multiplex PCR. The sample contains 350,000 to 450,000 clones, 75% to 90% of which appear only once. Sequencing was performed on peripheral blood. Source of these receptors: a woman aged 55-70 years with COVID-19, enrolled during active disease.

The rearrangement links TRBV7-9 to TRBJ1-5; TRBD1 might be the D (5 bases). V lost 5 bases and J lost 8, with 13 bases in between. Looked up from germline, CDR1 is SEHNR and CDR2 is FQNEAQ (reference sequence). This CDR3 comprises 13 residues. The CDR3 nucleotides are TGTGCCAGCAGCCGTGCGGGGGGGGAGCCCCAGCATTTT. It encodes CASSRAGGEPQHF.

The J gene is TRBJ2-3, the V gene TRBV5-1, with 8 bases identical to TRBD1. The CDR3 has 16 amino acids. Germline V gene sequence: CDR1 SGHRS, CDR2 YFSETQ. After removal of 5 bases from V and 4 bases from J, the junction contained 12 bases not matched to a gene. CDR3 DNA sequence: TGCGCCAGCAGAGAACGACCAGGGGGCTATGCAGATACGCAGTATTTT. Its translation is CASRERPGGYADTQYF.

The genes are TRBV24-1 and TRBJ2-1; 7 nucleotides match TRBD1. Trimming cost V 3 bases and J 4 bases; bases outside gene matches: 5. Germline CDR1 and CDR2: KGHDR and SFDVKD. The CDR3 runs 15 residues. CDR3 residues: CATSDGGDSYNEQFF. The CDR3 region has the DNA TGTGCCACCAGTGATGGTGGGGACAGTTACAATGAGCAGTTCTTC.

This clone was detected a few times. The chain links TRBV2 to TRBJ2-2, with 10 bases lining up with TRBD2. Germline V gene sequence: CDR1 SNHLY, CDR2 FYNNEI. The ends lost 2 bases at V and 4 bases at J; junction bases unmatched: 4. The CDR3 loop spans 16 amino acids. The CDR3 sequence: CASSELAGAITGELFF. For the CDR3, the DNA is TGTGCCAGCAGTGAACTAGCGGGGGCAATCACCGGGGAGCTGTTTTTT. The entire variable domain, with the rest obtained from reference TRBV2 and TRBJ2-2, is as follows: EPEVTQTPSHQVTQMGQEVILRCVPISNHLYFYWYRQILGQKVEFLVSFYNNEISEKSEIFDDQFSVERPDGSNFTLKIRSTKLEDSAMYFCASSELAGAITGELFFGEGSRLTVL.

The rearrangement joins TRBV18 to TRBJ1-5, with D unresolved. The germline gives CDR1 KGHSH, CDR2 LQKENI. This CDR3 is built from 14 residues. Trimming cost V 6 bases and J 7 bases, with 16 bases left between them. CDR3 in DNA: TGTGCCAGCTCCCCAGAGGTGGTAGAGCAGCCCCAGCATTTT. It encodes CASSPEVVEQPQHF.

With regard to this clone: This specimen includes other DNA sequences encoding the same CDR3. The chain joins TRBV5-1 to TRBJ2-3; D not resolved. With 1 base removed from V and 5 bases from J, the gap between germline ends came to 8 bases. In germline, CDR1 is SGHRS, CDR2 YFSETQ. The CDR3 is 13 residues long. CDR3 loop: CASSLSPGDTQYF. CDR3 sequence (DNA): TGCGCCAGCAGCTTGTCCCCCGGAGATACGCAGTATTTT.

J is TRBJ1-6 and V is TRBV5-4, with TRBD1 matching over 7 bases. Germline V gene lookup returns CDR1 SGHNT and CDR2 YYREEE (reference sequence). The V gene end was trimmed by 4 bases and the J gene end by 7 bases; junction bases not matched to a gene: 2. CDR3 length: 13 residues. The CDR3 DNA reads TGTGCCAGCAGCCCAGGGGGAAATTCACCCCTCCACTTT. Translating it yields CASSPGGNSPLHF.

The V call is TRBV27, the J call TRBJ1-1; D gene unclear. The V end lost 2 bases, the J end lost 5 bases, and 9 bases lay between the germline ends. This CDR3 comprises 13 residues. Germline values: CDR1 MNHEY, CDR2 SMNVEV (reference sequence). The CDR3 region has the DNA TGTGCCAGCAGTTTAACCGGCGGAACTGAAGCTTTCTTT. Translated: CASSLTGGTEAFF.

The V call is TRBV19, the J call TRBJ2-2; TRBD2 matches at 16 bases. Germline loops: CDR1 LNHDA, CDR2 SQIVND (reference sequence). CDR3 length: 18 amino acids. V lost 5 bases and J lost 3; bases outside the gene matches: 6. Written as DNA, the CDR3 is TGTGCCAGTAGTCCGGGACTAGCGGGGGGGTCCGACACCGGGGAGCTGTTTTTT. Its protein product is CASSPGLAGGSDTGELFF.

The chain employs TRBV2 and TRBJ1-2; D is unresolved. CDR3 length equals 14 residues. Trimming took 4 bases from V and 11 from J, leaving 20 bases between them. Germline CDR1 and CDR2: SNHLY and FYNNEI. The CDR3 DNA reads as TGTGCCAGCAGTGTGTCACCCACCCTCTCCGCGTACACCTTC. Encoded protein: CASSVSPTLSAYTF.

The chain links TRBV3-1 (or the pseudogene TRBV3-2) to TRBJ1-1; 7 bases fit TRBD1. The CDR3 has 15 amino acids. CDR1 is LGHDT, CDR2 YNNKEL, per germline (reference sequence). Trimming took 0 bases from V and 11 from J; bases not matched to a gene: 12. The CDR3 is CASSQEGTAALGAFF. In DNA form, the CDR3 reads TGTGCCAGCAGCCAAGAGGGGACAGCGGCATTGGGTGCTTTCTTT.

The V call is TRBV9, the J call TRBJ2-2; D uncertain. The germline gives CDR1 SGDLS, CDR2 YYNGEE. This CDR3 spans 14 amino acids. Trimming left V 4 bases short and J 4 bases short, with 11 bases between. CDR3 in amino acids: CASSPPATTGELFF. CDR3 sequence (DNA): TGTGCCAGCAGCCCCCCAGCGACCACCGGGGAGCTGTTTTTT. The variable domain in full, with the rest retrieved from reference TRBV9 and TRBJ2-2, is DSGVTQTPKHLITATGQRVTLRCSPRSGDLSVYWYQQSLDQGLQFLIQYYNGEERAKGNILERFSAQQFPDLHSELNLSSLELGDSALYFCASSPPATTGELFFGEGSRLTVL.

V is TRBV5-4 and J is TRBJ1-5; D perhaps matches TRBD1 (5 bases). V lost 3 bases, J lost 6 bases, and 10 bases lay in between. CDR3 size: 13 residues. Germline V gene data show CDR1 as SGHNT and CDR2 as YYREEE (reference sequence). The CDR3 DNA sequence: TGTGCCAGCAGCTCAGGGTTGGGTCAGCCCCAGCATTTT. This sequence encodes CASSSGLGQPQHF.

At least ten counts were recorded for this clone. V gene TRBV19 combines with J gene TRBJ1-6; D perhaps matches TRBD1 (6 bases). V was trimmed by 5 bases and J by 9 bases, leaving 14 bases between them. The germline V gene has CDR1 LNHDA and CDR2 SQIVND (reference sequence). The CDR3 totals 14 residues. The CDR3: CASSFGTLGSPLHF. Written as DNA, the CDR3 is TGTGCCAGTAGTTTTGGGACACTTGGTTCACCCCTCCACTTT.

The chain employs TRBV12-3 or TRBV12-4 and TRBJ2-7; 7 bases map to TRBD1. The CDR3 loop spans 13 amino acids. The junction had 8 bases not matched to a gene; V was cut back by 6 bases and J by 6 bases. CDR3 sequence: CASRSPGTAEQYF. The CDR3 nucleotides read TGTGCCAGCAGATCGCCCGGGACAGCCGAGCAGTACTTC.

The V gene is TRBV6-4, the J gene TRBJ2-1, with 12 bases aligning to TRBD2. With V trimmed by 4 bases and J by 5 bases, 3 bases remained unmatched. From germline, CDR1 is MRHNA and CDR2 SNTAGT. This CDR3 has 15 residues. CDR3 amino acids: CASSGLAGDHNEQFF. The CDR3 DNA reads as TGTGCCAGCAGTGGACTAGCGGGGGACCACAATGAGCAGTTCTTC.

A few counts support this clone. The genes are TRBV4-1 and TRBJ2-1; 7 bases match TRBD2. The CDR3 extends over 17 amino acids. Germline CDR1 is MGHRA and CDR2 is YSYEKL. J was trimmed by 6 bases and V by 2 bases; bases with no gene match: 13. CDR3 in DNA: TGCGCCAGCAGCCAAACCAACAGCGGGGATGTCTCCAATGAGCAGTTCTTC. Its translation: CASSQTNSGDVSNEQFF.

The rearrangement uses TRBV6-1 and TRBJ2-7; a weak D match, TRBD2 (5 bases). This CDR3 has 17 amino acids. Trimming cost V 1 base and J 6 bases, with 22 bases left between them. The germline CDR1 and CDR2 sequences are MNHNS and SASEGT. This CDR3 is CASSEDPRTGFALEQYF. The CDR3 nucleotides are TGTGCCAGCAGTGAAGATCCTCGGACGGGATTCGCCCTCGAGCAGTACTTC.

The sample holds many counts of this clone. The genes are TRBV2 and TRBJ1-2, with TRBD1 matching over 8 bases. Germline loops: CDR1 SNHLY, CDR2 FYNNEI. The CDR3 runs 15 residues. Trimming took 3 bases from V and 4 from J; bases not matched to a gene: 7. In DNA, the CDR3 is TGTGCCAGCAGTGACCAGGGGGCGTCGGGCTATGGCTACACCTTC. Residues: CASSDQGASGYGYTF.

The J gene is TRBJ2-1, the V gene TRBV19, with D perhaps matching TRBD2 (5 bases). CDR1 and CDR2 (germline): LNHDA, SQIVND (reference sequence). V was trimmed by 2 bases and J by 5 bases, leaving 13 bases between them. This CDR3 is 15 amino acids long. The chain's CDR3 is CASSIFGSSHNEQFF. The CDR3 DNA follows: TGTGCCAGTAGTATATTTGGGAGCAGCCACAATGAGCAGTTCTTC.

The V and J genes are TRBV11-3 and TRBJ1-4; D is possibly TRBD1 (6 bases). The V gene lost 5 bases and the J gene lost 7 bases, with 17 bases spanning the gap. CDR1 and CDR2 from the germline V gene are SGHNT and YENEEA. The CDR3 spans 15 residues. CDR3 loop: CASSPSGGASEKLFF. In DNA form, the CDR3 reads TGTGCCAGCAGCCCCTCGGGGGGGGCAAGTGAAAAACTGTTTTTT.

The rearrangement joins TRBV7-6 to TRBJ2-5; 7 bases map to TRBD1. V lost 5 bases, J lost 3 bases, and 18 bases stayed unmatched. Germline CDR1 and CDR2: SGHVS and FNYEAQ. This CDR3 is 18 amino acids long. In nucleotides, the CDR3 is TGTGCCAGCAGCCACCCCTACAAAACAGGGGTCAGGGAAGAGACCCAGTACTTC. The encoded protein is CASSHPYKTGVREETQYF.

The rearrangement joins TRBV5-1 to TRBJ2-3; 8 bases match TRBD2. Per germline, CDR1 SGHRS and CDR2 YFSETQ. The V segment lost 6 bases and the J segment 1 base; nucleotides outside the gene matches: 7. The CDR3 is 15 amino acids. The CDR3 here is CASTGSGGGTDTQYF. The CDR3 DNA reads TGCGCCAGCACAGGGAGCGGGGGTGGCACAGATACGCAGTATTTT.

Here the CDR3 reads CASSHRGGEETQYF. The CDR3 DNA reads TGTGCCAGCAGCCACCGGGGGGGAGAAGAGACCCAGTACTTC. The J gene is TRBJ2-5, the V gene TRBV3-1 (or the pseudogene TRBV3-2); 8 bases line up with TRBD2. CDR1 and CDR2 (germline): LGHDT, YNNKEL (reference sequence). This CDR3 comprises 14 residues. V shed 3 bases, J shed 3 bases, and the junction held 3 bases outside the gene matches.